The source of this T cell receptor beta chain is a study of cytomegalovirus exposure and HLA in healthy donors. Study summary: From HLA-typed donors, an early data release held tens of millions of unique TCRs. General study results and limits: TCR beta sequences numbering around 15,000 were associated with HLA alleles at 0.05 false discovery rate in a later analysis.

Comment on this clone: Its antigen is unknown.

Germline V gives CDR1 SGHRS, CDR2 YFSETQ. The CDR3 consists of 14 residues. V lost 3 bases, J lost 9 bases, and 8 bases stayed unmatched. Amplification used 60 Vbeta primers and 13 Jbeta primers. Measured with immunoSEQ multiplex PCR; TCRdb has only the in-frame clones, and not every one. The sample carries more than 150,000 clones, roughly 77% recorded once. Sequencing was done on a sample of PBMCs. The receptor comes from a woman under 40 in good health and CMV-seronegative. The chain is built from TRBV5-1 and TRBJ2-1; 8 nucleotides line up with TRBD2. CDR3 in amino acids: CASSWGTSGFEQFF. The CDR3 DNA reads TGCGCCAGCAGCTGGGGGACTAGTGGGTTTGAGCAGTTCTTC.